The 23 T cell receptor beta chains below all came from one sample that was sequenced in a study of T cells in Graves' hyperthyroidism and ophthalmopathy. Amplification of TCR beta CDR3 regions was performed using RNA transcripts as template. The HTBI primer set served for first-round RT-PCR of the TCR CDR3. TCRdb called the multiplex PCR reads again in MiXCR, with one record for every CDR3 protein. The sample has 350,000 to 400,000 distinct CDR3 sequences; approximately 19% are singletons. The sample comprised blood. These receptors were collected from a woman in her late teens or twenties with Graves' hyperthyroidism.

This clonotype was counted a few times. CDR3 amino acids: CASSRSRQSNQPQHF. The CDR3 DNA sequence: TGTGCCAGCAGCCGGTCGCGACAGTCCAATCAGCCCCAGCATTTT. The chain is built from TRBV4-2 and TRBJ1-5, with D perhaps TRBD1 (5 bases). Germline assignment: CDR1 LGHNA and CDR2 YNFKEQ. V lost 4 bases, J lost 3 bases, and 13 bases lay in between. This CDR3 is 15 amino acids long.

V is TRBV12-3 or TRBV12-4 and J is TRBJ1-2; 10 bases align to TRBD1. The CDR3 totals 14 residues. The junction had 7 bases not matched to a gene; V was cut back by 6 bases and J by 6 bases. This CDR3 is CASSPTGTGDGYTF. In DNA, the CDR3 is TGTGCCAGCAGCCCTACCGGGACAGGGGATGGCTACACCTTC.

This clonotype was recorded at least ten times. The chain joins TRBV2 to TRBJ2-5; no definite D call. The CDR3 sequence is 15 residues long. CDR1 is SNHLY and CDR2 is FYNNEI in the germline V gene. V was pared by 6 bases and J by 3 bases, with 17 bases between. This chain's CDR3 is CASSPHYGGEETQYF. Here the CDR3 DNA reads TGTGCCAGCAGCCCCCACTATGGCGGTGAAGAGACCCAGTACTTC.

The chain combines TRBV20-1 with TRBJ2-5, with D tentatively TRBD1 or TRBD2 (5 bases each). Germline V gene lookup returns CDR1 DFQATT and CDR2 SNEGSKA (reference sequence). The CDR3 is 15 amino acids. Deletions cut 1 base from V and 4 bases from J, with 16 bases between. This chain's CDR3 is CSARGDGAGRETQYF. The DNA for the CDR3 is TGCAGTGCTAGAGGGGACGGGGCGGGCCGAGAGACCCAGTACTTC.

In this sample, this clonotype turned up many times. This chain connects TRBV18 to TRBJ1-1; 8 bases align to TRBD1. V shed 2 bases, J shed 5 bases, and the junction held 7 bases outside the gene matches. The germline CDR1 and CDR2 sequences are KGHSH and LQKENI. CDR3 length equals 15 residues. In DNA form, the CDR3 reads TGTGCCAGCTCACCAACACAGGGGGACGGGACTGAAGCTTTCTTT. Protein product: CASSPTQGDGTEAFF.

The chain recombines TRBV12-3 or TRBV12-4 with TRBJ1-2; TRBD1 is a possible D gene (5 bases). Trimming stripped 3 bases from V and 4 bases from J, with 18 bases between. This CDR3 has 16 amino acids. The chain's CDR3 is CASSLTPQGIPYGYTF. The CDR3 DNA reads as TGTGCCAGCAGTTTGACCCCCCAGGGTATACCCTATGGCTACACCTTC.

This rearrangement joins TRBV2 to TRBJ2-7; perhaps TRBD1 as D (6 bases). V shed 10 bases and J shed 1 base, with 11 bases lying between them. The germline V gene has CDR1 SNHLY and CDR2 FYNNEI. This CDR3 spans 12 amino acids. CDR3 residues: CATTDSSYEQYF. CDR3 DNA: TGTGCCACTACGGACAGTTCCTACGAGCAGTACTTC.

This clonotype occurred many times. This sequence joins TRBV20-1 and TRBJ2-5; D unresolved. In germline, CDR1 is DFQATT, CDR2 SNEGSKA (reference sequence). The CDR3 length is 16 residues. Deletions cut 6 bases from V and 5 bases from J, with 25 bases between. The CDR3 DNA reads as TGCAGTGCCAGTGGGTCGGATTTATTCCTATGGGAGACCCAGTACTTC. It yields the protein CSASGSDLFLWETQYF.

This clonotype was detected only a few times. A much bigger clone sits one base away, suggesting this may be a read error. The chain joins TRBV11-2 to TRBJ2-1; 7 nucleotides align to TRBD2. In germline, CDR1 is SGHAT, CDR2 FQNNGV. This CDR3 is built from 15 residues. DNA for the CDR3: TGTGCCAGCAGCTTAGGCGGGAGCTCCTACAATGAGAAGTTCTTC. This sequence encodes CASSLGGSSYNEKFF.

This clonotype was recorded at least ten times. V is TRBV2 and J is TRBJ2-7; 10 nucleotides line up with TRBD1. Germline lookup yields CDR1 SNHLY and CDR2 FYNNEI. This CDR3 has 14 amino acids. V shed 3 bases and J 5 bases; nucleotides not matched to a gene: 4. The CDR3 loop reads CASSEGDRGDEQYF. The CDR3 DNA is TGTGCCAGCAGTGAGGGGGACAGGGGCGACGAGCAGTACTTC.

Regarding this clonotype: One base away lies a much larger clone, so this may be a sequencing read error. The CDR3 reads CSSSGEDEQYF. CDR3 nucleotides: TGTTCCAGCAGTGGGGAGGACGAGCAGTACTTC. The chain is built from TRBV2 and TRBJ2-7; perhaps TRBD2 as D (6 bases). This CDR3 comprises 11 residues. Germline CDR1 is SNHLY and CDR2 is FYNNEI.

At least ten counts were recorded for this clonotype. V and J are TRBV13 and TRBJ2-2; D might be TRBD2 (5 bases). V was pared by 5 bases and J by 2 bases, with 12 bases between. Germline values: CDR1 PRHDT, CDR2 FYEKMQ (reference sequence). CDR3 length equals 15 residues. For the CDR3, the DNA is TGTGCCAGCAGCCGCGGGTGGACTAACACCGGGGAGCTGTTTTTT. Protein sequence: CASSRGWTNTGELFF.

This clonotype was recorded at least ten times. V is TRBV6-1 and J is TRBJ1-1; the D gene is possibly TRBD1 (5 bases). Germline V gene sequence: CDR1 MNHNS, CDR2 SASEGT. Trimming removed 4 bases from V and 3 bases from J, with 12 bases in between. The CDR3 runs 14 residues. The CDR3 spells CASSARERDTEAFF. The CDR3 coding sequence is TGTGCCAGCAGTGCCAGGGAAAGGGACACTGAAGCTTTCTTT.

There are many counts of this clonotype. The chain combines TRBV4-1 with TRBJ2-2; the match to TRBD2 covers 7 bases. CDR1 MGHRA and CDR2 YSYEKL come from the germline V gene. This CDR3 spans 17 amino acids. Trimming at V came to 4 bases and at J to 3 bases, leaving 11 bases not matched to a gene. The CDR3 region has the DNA TGCGCCAGCAGCCGAAATCGAAGGGGAGGGGACACCGGGGAGCTGTTTTTT. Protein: CASSRNRRGGDTGELFF.

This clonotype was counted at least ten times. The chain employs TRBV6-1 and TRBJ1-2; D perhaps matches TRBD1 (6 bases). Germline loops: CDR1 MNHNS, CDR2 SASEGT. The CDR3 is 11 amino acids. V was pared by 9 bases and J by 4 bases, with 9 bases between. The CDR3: CASWTVYGYTF. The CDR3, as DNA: TGTGCCAGTTGGACAGTCTATGGCTACACCTTC.

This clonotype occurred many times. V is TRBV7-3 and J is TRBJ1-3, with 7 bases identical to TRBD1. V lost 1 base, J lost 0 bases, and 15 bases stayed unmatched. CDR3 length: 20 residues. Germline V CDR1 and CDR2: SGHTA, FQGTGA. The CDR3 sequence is CASSLKLWRDSIPSGNTIYF. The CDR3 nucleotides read TGTGCCAGCAGCTTAAAACTGTGGCGGGACAGCATACCCTCTGGAAACACCATATATTTT.

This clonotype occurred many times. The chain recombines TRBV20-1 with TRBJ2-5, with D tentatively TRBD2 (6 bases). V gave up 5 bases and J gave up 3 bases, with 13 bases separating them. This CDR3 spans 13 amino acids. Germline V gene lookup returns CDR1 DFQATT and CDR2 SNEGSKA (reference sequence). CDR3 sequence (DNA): TGCAGTGCTTCGGGTGGAGGGGAAGAGACCCAGTACTTC. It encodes CSASGGGEETQYF.

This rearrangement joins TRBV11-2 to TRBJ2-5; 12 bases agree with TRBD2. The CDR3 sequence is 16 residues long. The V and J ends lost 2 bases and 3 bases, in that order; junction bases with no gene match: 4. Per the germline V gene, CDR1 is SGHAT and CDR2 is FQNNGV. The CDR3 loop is CASSLPSGGAKETQYF. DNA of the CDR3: TGTGCCAGCAGCTTACCTAGCGGGGGGGCAAAAGAGACCCAGTACTTC.

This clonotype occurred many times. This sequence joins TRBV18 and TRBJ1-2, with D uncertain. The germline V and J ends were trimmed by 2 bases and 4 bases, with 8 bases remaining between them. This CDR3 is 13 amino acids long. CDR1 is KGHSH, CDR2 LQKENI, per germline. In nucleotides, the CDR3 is TGTGCCAGCTCACCAGGGGTTGTCTATGGCTACACCTTC. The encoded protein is CASSPGVVYGYTF.

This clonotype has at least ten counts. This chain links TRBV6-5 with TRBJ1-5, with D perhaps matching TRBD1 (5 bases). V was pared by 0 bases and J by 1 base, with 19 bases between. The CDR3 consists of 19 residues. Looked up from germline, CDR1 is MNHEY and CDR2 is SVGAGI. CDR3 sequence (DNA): TGTGCCAGCAGTTACTCCAAACCTGCAGGGACGGGAAGCAATCAGCCCCAGCATTTT. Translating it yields CASSYSKPAGTGSNQPQHF.

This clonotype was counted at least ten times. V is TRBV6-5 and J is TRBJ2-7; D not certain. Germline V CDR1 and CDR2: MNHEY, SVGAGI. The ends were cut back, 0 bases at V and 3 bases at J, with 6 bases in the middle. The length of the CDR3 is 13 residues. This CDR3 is CASSYSFFYEQYF. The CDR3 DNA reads TGTGCCAGCAGTTACTCGTTTTTCTACGAGCAGTACTTC.

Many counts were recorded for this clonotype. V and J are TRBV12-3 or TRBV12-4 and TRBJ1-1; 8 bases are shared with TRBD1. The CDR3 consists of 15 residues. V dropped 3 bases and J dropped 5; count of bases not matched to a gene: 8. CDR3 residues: CASSFSRTGGTEAFF. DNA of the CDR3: TGTGCCAGCAGTTTCAGCCGTACAGGGGGTACTGAAGCTTTCTTT.

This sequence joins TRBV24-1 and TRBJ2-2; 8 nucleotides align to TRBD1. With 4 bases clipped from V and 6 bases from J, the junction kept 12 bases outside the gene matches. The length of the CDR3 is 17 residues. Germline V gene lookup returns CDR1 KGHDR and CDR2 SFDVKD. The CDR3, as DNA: TGTGCCACCAGTGACTCATCGCAGGGGGCACCCCCCGGGGAGCTGTTTTTT. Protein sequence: CATSDSSQGAPPGELFF.